Following are 28 T cell receptor beta chains from one sample sequenced in a study of T cell changes during pregnancy in multiple sclerosis. The repertoire was sequenced with immunoSEQ multiplex PCR; TCRdb's copy has only in-frame clones and lacks some. The data hold 45,000 to 60,000 clones, with approximately 91% observed a single time. Sample: CD4+ T cells from peripheral blood mononuclear cells, taken after pregnancy. These TCRs come from a female donor in good health, enrolled as a control in a pregnancy study.

V gene TRBV7-2 combines with J gene TRBJ2-3, with TRBD2 identical over 11 bases. This CDR3 is 16 amino acids long. Per the germline V gene, CDR1 is SGHTA and CDR2 is FQGNSA. J was trimmed by 5 bases and V by 5 bases; bases with no gene match: 9. CDR3 coding DNA: TGTGCCAGCAGCCCGAGGGTAGCGGGAGGGCAAGATACGCAGTATTTT. It translates to CASSPRVAGGQDTQYF.

This chain uses TRBV14 with TRBJ2-5, with 15 positions matching TRBD2. Unmatched junction bases numbered 19, after V lost 0 bases and J lost 5 bases. In germline, CDR1 is SGHDN, CDR2 FVKESK. This CDR3 region has 22 residues. Written as DNA, the CDR3 is TGTGCCAGCAGCCAAGAAGGTGGGCTCGGACTAGCGGGAGGGCCAAGCCAGGAGACCCAGTACTTC. Translated: CASSQEGGLGLAGGPSQETQYF.

This clone was observed a single time. The rearrangement joins TRBV2 to TRBJ2-1, with TRBD1 as a possible D gene (5 bases). There are 15 residues in the CDR3. V was pared by 7 bases and J by 1 base, with 14 bases between. The germline V gene encodes CDR1 SNHLY and CDR2 FYNNEI. In DNA form, the CDR3 reads TGTGCCAGCACCTACAGGTTTCGGTCCTACAATGAGCAGTTCTTC. This encodes CASTYRFRSYNEQFF.

The chain combines TRBV28 with TRBJ1-5, with 8 bases fitting TRBD1. The J segment lost 6 bases and the V segment lost 7 bases, leaving 11 bases of the junction unmatched. The germline gives CDR1 MDHEN, CDR2 SYDVKM. The CDR3 has 15 residues. CDR3 sequence: CASTGGQGAVQPQHF. CDR3 coding DNA: TGTGCCAGCACCGGGGGGCAGGGGGCTGTTCAGCCCCAGCATTTT.

The chain recombines TRBV9 with TRBJ2-2; 9 nucleotides line up with TRBD1. The V gene end was trimmed by 2 bases and the J gene end by 7 bases; junction bases not matched to a gene: 6. The CDR3 spans 15 residues. Germline CDR1 is SGDLS and CDR2 is YYNGEE. In DNA, the CDR3 is TGTGCCAGCAGCGTGGGGACAGGGTCGGTCGGGGAGCTGTTTTTT. This translates into CASSVGTGSVGELFF. Supplemented by reference TRBV9 and TRBJ2-2, the full variable domain reads DSGVTQTPKHLITATGQRVTLRCSPRSGDLSVYWYQQSLDQGLQFLIQYYNGEERAKGNILERFSAQQFPDLHSELNLSSLELGDSALYFCASSVGTGSVGELFFGEGSRLTVL.

The rearrangement joins TRBV10-3 to TRBJ1-2, with 7 positions matching TRBD1. Looked up from germline, CDR1 is ENHRY and CDR2 is SYGVKD. J gave up 2 bases and V 0 bases, and 6 bases lay outside the gene matches. This CDR3 has 16 amino acids. The CDR3 sequence: CAISESVTGVNYGYTF. CDR3 bases: TGTGCCATCAGTGAGTCCGTCACAGGGGTCAACTATGGCTACACCTTC.

The chain combines TRBV19 with TRBJ2-5; possible D gene TRBD1, 6 bases. The ends were cut back, 3 bases at V and 4 bases at J, with 21 bases in the middle. The CDR3 extends over 17 amino acids. Germline V gives CDR1 LNHDA, CDR2 SQIVND (reference sequence). The CDR3 DNA sequence: TGTGCCAGTAGTATTCGTACCTCCGGGACACAACTAGAGACCCAGTACTTC. Translating gives CASSIRTSGTQLETQYF.

This rearrangement joins TRBV9 to TRBJ1-1; 8 nucleotides align to TRBD1. The CDR3 consists of 14 residues. The trim removed 3 bases at V and 7 bases at J, leaving 8 bases unmatched. The germline V gene has CDR1 SGDLS and CDR2 YYNGEE. Here the CDR3 DNA reads TGTGCCAGCAGCGCCTCTGGACAGGGCAATGAAGCTTTCTTT. It encodes CASSASGQGNEAFF. Full variable domain (remainder filled in from reference TRBV9 and TRBJ1-1): DSGVTQTPKHLITATGQRVTLRCSPRSGDLSVYWYQQSLDQGLQFLIQYYNGEERAKGNILERFSAQQFPDLHSELNLSSLELGDSALYFCASSASGQGNEAFFGQGTRLTVV.

The chain recombines TRBV7-9 with TRBJ1-1; D may be TRBD1 (5 bases). Germline V gene sequence: CDR1 SEHNR, CDR2 FQNEAQ (reference sequence). The CDR3 consists of 13 residues. Trimming took off 2 bases at V and 5 bases at J, with 9 bases between the two ends. CDR3 sequence reads: CASSLSSGTEAFF. In DNA form, the CDR3 reads TGTGCCAGCAGCTTAAGCTCAGGGACTGAAGCTTTCTTT.

The CDR3 spells CASSVEFWGTGEDTQYF. CDR3 in DNA: TGTGCCAGCAGCGTAGAGTTTTGGGGGACAGGGGAGGATACGCAGTATTTT. The chain employs TRBV9 and TRBJ2-3; 10 positions match TRBD1. V lost 0 bases, J lost 6 bases, and 10 bases stayed unmatched. From germline, CDR1 is SGDLS and CDR2 YYNGEE. The CDR3 runs 17 residues.

The CDR3 is CASSSGTANQPQHF. DNA for the CDR3: TGTGCCAGCAGCTCCGGGACAGCGAATCAGCCCCAGCATTTT. V and J are TRBV7-9 and TRBJ1-5; 7 nucleotides agree with TRBD1. CDR3 length equals 14 residues. V was pared by 4 bases and J by 4 bases, with 4 bases of the junction left unmatched. The germline CDR1 and CDR2 sequences are SEHNR and FQNEAQ (reference sequence).

V and J are TRBV15 and TRBJ2-2; a possible D gene is TRBD2 (6 bases). Germline V gene sequence: CDR1 LNHNV, CDR2 YYDKDF (reference sequence). V was cut by 10 bases and J by 4 bases, with 22 bases left in between. The CDR3 totals 16 residues. This CDR3 reads CAKTGEGQGGTGELFF. CDR3 DNA sequence: TGTGCCAAAACGGGAGAGGGTCAGGGAGGCACCGGGGAGCTGTTTTTT.

The chain uses TRBV2 and TRBJ2-4, with no clear D. The CDR3 is made up of 14 amino acids. With 3 bases removed from V and 0 bases from J, the gap between germline ends came to 6 bases. CDR1 is SNHLY, CDR2 FYNNEI, per germline. CDR3 nucleotide sequence: TGTGCCAGCAGTGAGTTACTAGCCAAAAACATTCAGTACTTC. Its protein product is CASSELLAKNIQYF. The variable domain in full, completed from reference TRBV2 and TRBJ2-4, reads EPEVTQTPSHQVTQMGQEVILRCVPISNHLYFYWYRQILGQKVEFLVSFYNNEISEKSEIFDDQFSVERPDGSNFTLKIRSTKLEDSAMYFCASSELLAKNIQYFGAGTRLSVL.

The chain carries TRBV21-1 and TRBJ2-2; the table's D call TRBD2 went unverified against the DNA. TRBV21-1 is a listed pseudogene. This CDR3 comprises 17 residues. Here the CDR3 DNA reads TGTGCCAGCAGCAAATTGGGAAATAGCGGGAGTGTCGGGGAGCTGTTTTTT. Amino acids: CASSKLGNSGSVGELFF.

This clone came up once. V gene TRBV28 combines with J gene TRBJ2-1; 11 bases match TRBD2. With V trimmed by 8 bases and J by 7 bases, 22 bases remained unmatched. This CDR3 has 19 residues. From germline, CDR1 is MDHEN and CDR2 SYDVKM. The CDR3 DNA follows: TGTGCCAGCGGCCAGACAGGACTAGCGGGCGCCATTCGCAAGAATGAGCAGTTCTTC. As protein: CASGQTGLAGAIRKNEQFF. The full variable domain, with the rest looked up from reference TRBV28 and TRBJ2-1, is DVKVTQSSRYLVKRTGEKVFLECVQDMDHENMFWYRQDPGLGLRLIYFSYDVKMKEKGDIPEGYSVSREKKERFSLILESASTNQTSMYLCASGQTGLAGAIRKNEQFFGPGTRLTVL.

The chain has TRBV11-2 and TRBJ2-4; D is unresolved. V lost 2 bases and J lost 8, with 4 bases in between. Germline V gene lookup returns CDR1 SGHAT and CDR2 FQNNGV. This CDR3 comprises 11 residues. The CDR3 DNA reads TGTGCCAGCAGCTTACAGGACATTCAGTACTTC. Residues: CASSLQDIQYF.

CDR3 protein: CASSISGGADTQYF. Written as DNA, the CDR3 is TGTGCCAGCAGCATTAGCGGGGGAGCAGATACGCAGTATTTT. The gene calls are TRBV7-9 and TRBJ2-3, with TRBD2 matching over 9 bases. There are 14 residues in the CDR3. V gave up 5 bases and J gave up 4 bases; unmatched junction bases: 4. Germline V lookup: CDR1 SEHNR, CDR2 FQNEAQ (reference sequence).

The J gene is TRBJ2-3, the V gene TRBV6-1; 10 bases map to TRBD2. In germline, CDR1 is MNHNS, CDR2 SASEGT. The V gene end was trimmed by 2 bases and the J gene end by 2 bases; junction bases not matched to a gene: 7. The CDR3 totals 17 residues. Here the CDR3 reads CASSEIPSGGNTDTQYF. CDR3 nucleotide sequence: TGTGCCAGCAGTGAAATCCCTAGCGGGGGAAACACAGATACGCAGTATTTT.

The chain employs TRBV28 and TRBJ2-1; 12 positions agree with TRBD2. V lost 5 bases to trimming and J lost 3 bases; unmatched junction nucleotides: 5. Germline V CDR1 and CDR2: MDHEN, SYDVKM. The CDR3 length is 16 residues. CDR3 sequence: CASSEGLAGNYNEQFF. DNA of the CDR3: TGTGCCAGCAGTGAGGGACTAGCGGGTAACTACAATGAGCAGTTCTTC.

This clone was seen only once. Other DNA sequences in this sample translate to the same CDR3. This chain connects TRBV4-1 to TRBJ1-2; 7 nucleotides agree with TRBD1. The junction had 10 bases not matched to a gene; V was cut back by 1 base and J by 8 bases. CDR3 length equals 15 residues. From germline, CDR1 is MGHRA and CDR2 YSYEKL. The CDR3 reads CASSQGDSGSYGYTF. CDR3 coding DNA: TGCGCCAGCAGCCAAGGGGACAGCGGTAGCTACGGCTACACCTTC.

The CDR3 loop is CASRSSESGELFF. For the CDR3, the DNA is TGCGCCAGCAGATCGAGTGAGTCCGGGGAGCTGTTTTTT. This chain joins TRBV5-1 and TRBJ2-2; D is undetermined. The CDR3 runs to 13 residues. V was shortened by 5 bases and J by 6 bases, with 11 bases between the two germline ends. Germline V gene lookup returns CDR1 SGHRS and CDR2 YFSETQ. The full variable domain, completed using reference TRBV5-1 and TRBJ2-2, is KAGVTQTPRYLIKTRGQQVTLSCSPISGHRSVSWYQQTPGQGLQFLFEYFSETQRNKGNFPGRFSGRQFSNSRSEMNVSTLELGDSALYLCASRSSESGELFFGEGSRLTVL.

The count of this clone is one. J is TRBJ2-3 and V is TRBV7-9; perhaps TRBD1 as D (5 bases). The CDR3 totals 16 residues. V was clipped by 2 bases and J by 2 bases, with 14 bases between them. CDR1 and CDR2 (germline): SEHNR, FQNEAQ (reference sequence). CDR3 in amino acids: CASSLNDNGHTDTQYF. The CDR3 bases are TGTGCCAGCAGCTTAAATGACAATGGACACACAGATACGCAGTATTTT.

This chain uses TRBV19 with TRBJ2-5, with D possibly matching TRBD2 (7 bases). V dropped 5 bases and J dropped 3 bases, with 16 bases sitting between them. Germline V gene data show CDR1 as LNHDA and CDR2 as SQIVND (reference sequence). This CDR3 spans 15 amino acids. The CDR3 spells CASSDLRGAKETQYF. CDR3 nucleotides: TGTGCCAGTAGTGATCTTCGGGGGGCTAAAGAGACCCAGTACTTC.

The chain carries TRBV6-5 and TRBJ2-3; maybe TRBD1 (5 bases). From germline, CDR1 is MNHEY and CDR2 SVGAGI. The CDR3 contains 13 residues. V lost 6 bases and J lost 4, with 11 bases in between. CDR3 DNA sequence: TGTGCCAGCAGCAACAGGTTTTCAGATACGCAGTATTTT. Translating it yields CASSNRFSDTQYF.

The chain combines TRBV7-9 with TRBJ2-1, with D hard to call. Trimming removed 4 bases from V and 6 bases from J, with 13 bases in between. The germline V gene encodes CDR1 SEHNR and CDR2 FQNEAQ (reference sequence). The CDR3 runs to 14 residues. DNA of the CDR3: TGTGCCAGCAGCTCCCCCCTGTTTGTCAATGAGCAGTTCTTC. As protein: CASSSPLFVNEQFF.

The rearrangement joins TRBV18 to TRBJ1-1; D is unclear. From germline, CDR1 is KGHSH and CDR2 LQKENI. V gave up 2 bases and J gave up 6 bases, with 16 bases separating them. This CDR3 region has 15 residues. CDR3 protein: CASSPRVAEGSEAFF. CDR3 bases: TGTGCCAGCTCACCAAGGGTCGCTGAGGGCTCTGAAGCTTTCTTT.

The rearrangement uses TRBV9 and TRBJ1-2; 8 nucleotides agree with TRBD1. Germline CDR1 and CDR2: SGDLS and YYNGEE. This CDR3 contains 15 residues. The trim removed 4 bases at V and 2 bases at J, leaving 7 bases unmatched. CDR3 nucleotides: TGTGCCAGCAGCCAACGGACAGGGACGAACTATGGCTACACCTTC. It is translated as CASSQRTGTNYGYTF.

CDR3 sequence (DNA): TGTGCCAGTATGCAGGGCGGCAACACCGGGGAGCTGTTTTTT. It yields the protein CASMQGGNTGELFF. The genes are TRBV19 and TRBJ2-2; a weak D match, TRBD1 (5 bases). The CDR3 contains 14 residues. Germline-derived CDR1 and CDR2 are LNHDA and SQIVND (reference sequence). The ends were cut back, 7 bases at V and 2 bases at J, with 11 bases in the middle.